Below, 14 T cell receptor beta chains from the same sample are listed, as sequenced in a study of blood T cell repertoires in COVID-19. Using immunoSEQ multiplex PCR, the repertoire was profiled, and TCRdb retains in-frame clones only, with some absent. The profile covers about 99,000 clones, with roughly four fifths appearing a single time and 4% to 6% taken by the ten largest. Specimen: peripheral blood. These receptors were collected from a man older than 75 with COVID-19, enrolled during active disease.

The rearrangement links TRBV27 to TRBJ1-2; D not resolved. Trimming stripped 8 bases from V and 6 bases from J, with 10 bases between. This CDR3 has 11 amino acids. CDR1 and CDR2 from the germline V gene are MNHEY and SMNVEV (reference sequence). Here the CDR3 DNA reads TGTGCCAGCTTTTCATTCCATGGCTACACCTTC. The encoded protein is CASFSFHGYTF.

This clone turned up a few times. This chain links TRBV11-2 with TRBJ2-7, with 8 nucleotides matching TRBD2. CDR3 length: 16 amino acids. V shed 3 bases, J shed 2 bases, and the junction held 9 bases outside the gene matches. CDR1 and CDR2 from the germline V gene are SGHAT and FQNNGV. This chain's CDR3 is CASSLAAGGLTYEQYF. The CDR3 DNA follows: TGTGCCAGCAGCTTGGCGGCGGGGGGCTTGACCTACGAGCAGTACTTC.

CDR3 in DNA: TGTGCCAGCAGCTTGCCGGACAGCAAAAACATTCAGTACTTC. This translates into CASSLPDSKNIQYF. The rearrangement joins TRBV5-4 to TRBJ2-4, with a weak D call TRBD1 (6 bases). V was pared by 1 base and J by 3 bases, with 8 bases between. This CDR3 is 14 amino acids long. The germline CDR1 and CDR2 sequences are SGHNT and YYREEE (reference sequence).

This clone is a singleton in its sample. V usage is TRBV29-1 and J usage is TRBJ1-5; a possible D gene is TRBD1 (5 bases). The germline gives CDR1 SQVTM, CDR2 ANQGSEA. The CDR3 is made up of 13 amino acids. The germline V and J ends were trimmed by 4 bases and 7 bases, with 14 bases remaining between them. This CDR3 is CSVASGTGQPQHF. The CDR3 DNA reads TGCAGCGTTGCGAGCGGGACGGGCCAGCCCCAGCATTTT.

The chain has TRBV11-2 and TRBJ1-1, with TRBD1 matching 7 bases. This CDR3 contains 14 residues. Germline lookup yields CDR1 SGHAT and CDR2 FQNNGV. Germline trimming cut 1 base from V and 5 bases from J; bases unmatched to any gene: 4. The CDR3 DNA sequence: TGTGCCAGCAGCTTAGGACAGGGATGGACTGAAGCTTTCTTT. Translated: CASSLGQGWTEAFF.

The V call is TRBV5-5, the J call TRBJ1-5; D is uncertain. The CDR3 runs 14 residues. V lost 0 bases, J lost 4 bases, and 8 bases lay in between. CDR1 and CDR2 (germline): SGHKS, YYEKEE (reference sequence). The CDR3 is CASSLGARNQPQHF. The CDR3 bases are TGTGCCAGCAGCTTGGGGGCCCGTAATCAGCCCCAGCATTTT.

The chain couples TRBV30 to TRBJ1-2; maybe TRBD1 (6 bases). This CDR3 has 15 amino acids. The germline V and J ends were trimmed by 0 bases and 1 base, with 12 bases remaining between them. The germline V gene has CDR1 GTSNPN and CDR2 SVGIG (reference sequence). Here the CDR3 reads CAWSVTGTRNYGYTF. The CDR3 nucleotides read TGTGCCTGGAGTGTGACAGGTACCCGTAACTATGGCTACACCTTC.

This clone was observed a single time. V gene TRBV3-1 (or the pseudogene TRBV3-2) combines with J gene TRBJ1-6; TRBD1 might be the D (5 bases). Germline CDR1 is LGHDT and CDR2 is YNNKEL (reference sequence). This CDR3 has 16 residues. V lost 4 bases and J lost 4, with 14 bases in between. The CDR3 loop is CASSLGGGEYNSPLHF. The DNA for the CDR3 is TGTGCCAGCAGCCTCGGGGGAGGGGAGTATAATTCACCCCTCCACTTT.

The chain uses TRBV28 and TRBJ1-4, with 7 bases lining up with TRBD1. The CDR3 is made up of 16 amino acids. Trimming cost V 2 bases and J 8 bases; bases outside gene matches: 11. The germline V gene has CDR1 MDHEN and CDR2 SYDVKM. CDR3 residues: CASSLRLRGQGEKLFF. Written as DNA, the CDR3 is TGTGCCAGCAGTTTAAGGCTTAGGGGGCAAGGAGAAAAACTGTTTTTT.

V is TRBV2 and J is TRBJ2-7; no firm D call. Germline CDR1 reads SNHLY; CDR2 reads FYNNEI. The CDR3 extends over 12 amino acids. The V gene lost 3 bases and the J gene lost 4 bases, with 7 bases spanning the gap. The CDR3 sequence is CASSDQHYEQYF. CDR3 DNA sequence: TGTGCCAGCAGTGACCAACATTACGAGCAGTACTTC.

The sample holds a few counts of this clone. DNA of the CDR3: TGTGCCAGCAGCTTGTTTCAGGGGGCGCAGTACTTC. Its translation: CASSLFQGAQYF. The V gene is TRBV7-2, the J gene TRBJ2-7; TRBD1 aligns across 8 bases. V was pared by 3 bases and J by 9 bases, with 4 bases of the junction left unmatched. The CDR3 is 12 residues long. The germline V gene has CDR1 SGHTA and CDR2 FQGNSA.

This clone was seen only once. The rearrangement joins TRBV9 to TRBJ2-3; D is possibly TRBD2 (5 bases). The V gene lost 0 bases and the J gene lost 5 bases, with 13 bases spanning the gap. The CDR3 extends over 15 amino acids. Germline V CDR1 and CDR2: SGDLS, YYNGEE. The CDR3, as DNA: TGTGCCAGCAGCGTAGAGGTGGCGGGTGGAGATACGCAGTATTTT. Protein: CASSVEVAGGDTQYF.

The chain joins TRBV6-2 or TRBV6-3 to TRBJ2-2; 10 nucleotides agree with TRBD2. The V gene's germline CDR1 is MNHEY and CDR2 SVGEGT. This CDR3 spans 14 amino acids. Trimming took 5 bases from V and 4 from J; bases not matched to a gene: 1. CDR3 protein: CASSSGGATGELFF. CDR3 sequence (DNA): TGTGCCAGCAGTAGCGGGGGGGCCACCGGGGAGCTGTTTTTT.

The DNA for the CDR3 is TGTGCCAGCAGTTTAAGAGCCAACTATGGCTACACCTTC. Translation: CASSLRANYGYTF. The chain joins TRBV12-3 or TRBV12-4 to TRBJ1-2; no definite D call. The CDR3 loop spans 13 amino acids. The ends were cut back, 2 bases at V and 2 bases at J, with 6 bases in the middle.